The 15 T cell receptor beta chains below all came from one sample that was sequenced in a study of cytotoxic CD8 clonotypes in ibrutinib-treated CLL. Clones were read by immunoSEQ multiplex PCR, and TCRdb kept only the in-frame ones, dropping some. The sample carries about 44,000 clones, roughly two thirds recorded once. Sequenced here: PBMCs, sampled after 12 months of ibrutinib treatment. These receptors were obtained from a human donor with chronic lymphocytic leukemia.

V usage is TRBV7-9 and J usage is TRBJ1-1, with D unclear. V gave up 1 base and J gave up 4 bases, with 7 bases separating them. CDR3 size: 13 residues. From germline, CDR1 is SEHNR and CDR2 FQNEAQ (reference sequence). DNA of the CDR3: TGTGCCAGCAGCTTAGGGGCTAGCACTGAAGCTTTCTTT. It encodes CASSLGASTEAFF.

This clone came up a few times. This chain links TRBV6-4 with TRBJ2-1, with a possible D match to TRBD2 (6 bases). This CDR3 has 14 residues. The V gene's germline CDR1 is MRHNA and CDR2 SNTAGT. Deletions cut 3 bases from V and 5 bases from J, with 11 bases between. In DNA, the CDR3 is TGTGCCAGCAGTGAAACGGGAGCGCACAATGAGCAGTTCTTC. Residues: CASSETGAHNEQFF.

CDR3 sequence: CASSGNRQGATGELFF. CDR3 DNA sequence: TGTGCCAGCAGCGGAAATCGACAGGGCGCCACCGGGGAGCTGTTTTTT. The chain combines TRBV5-4 with TRBJ2-2; TRBD1 aligns across 7 bases. V was clipped by 4 bases and J by 4 bases; unmatched bases: 10. Germline CDR1 reads SGHNT; CDR2 reads YYREEE (reference sequence). This CDR3 has 16 amino acids.

The table lists this clone with a few counts. The J gene is TRBJ1-2, the V gene TRBV27; weak D call: TRBD1 (6 bases). V was shortened by 3 bases and J by 1 base, with 12 bases between the two germline ends. The CDR3 totals 15 residues. Per germline, CDR1 MNHEY and CDR2 SMNVEV (reference sequence). DNA for the CDR3: TGTGCCAGCAGTTTTTCAGGGGCCGGTAACTATGGCTACACCTTC. It is translated as CASSFSGAGNYGYTF.

There are a few counts of this clone. The rearrangement joins TRBV5-1 to TRBJ2-3; D may be TRBD2 (5 bases). The CDR3 is 11 amino acids. Germline V CDR1 and CDR2: SGHRS, YFSETQ. Trimming pared 6 bases from V and 4 bases from J, leaving 6 bases between. DNA for the CDR3: TGCGCCAGCAAGAGGGCAGATACGCAGTATTTT. It is translated as CASKRADTQYF.

The chain joins TRBV7-9 to TRBJ1-2, with 7 nucleotides matching TRBD1. CDR1 is SEHNR and CDR2 is FQNEAQ in the germline V gene (reference sequence). The ends lost 1 base at V and 5 bases at J; junction bases unmatched: 10. The CDR3 consists of 16 residues. The CDR3 DNA follows: TGTGCCAGCAGCTTAGGAACCGCGGGACAGAATTATGGCTACACCTTC. It translates to CASSLGTAGQNYGYTF.

Note on this clone: Other nucleotide sequences from this sample produce the same CDR3. The chain joins TRBV11-2 to TRBJ2-7, with D maybe TRBD1 (5 bases). The V and J ends lost 1 base and 0 bases respectively, with 7 bases between them. The germline V gene has CDR1 SGHAT and CDR2 FQNNGV. The length of the CDR3 is 14 residues. CDR3: CASSLGTGSYEQYF. CDR3 coding DNA: TGTGCCAGCAGCTTAGGTACAGGCTCCTACGAGCAGTACTTC.

This clone showed up just a few times. This chain joins TRBV27 and TRBJ1-5, with 9 bases fitting TRBD1. From germline, CDR1 is MNHEY and CDR2 SMNVEV (reference sequence). This CDR3 is 15 amino acids long. V lost 6 bases and J lost 7; bases outside the gene matches: 10. Here the CDR3 DNA reads TGTGCCAGCAGGGGGGGACAGGGTGCGAGACAGCCCCAGCATTTT. Amino acid sequence: CASRGGQGARQPQHF.

The table lists this clone with a count of one. The rearrangement uses TRBV15 and TRBJ2-5; 11 positions match TRBD2. Germline loops: CDR1 LNHNV, CDR2 YYDKDF (reference sequence). The trim removed 4 bases at V and 4 bases at J, leaving 5 bases unmatched. The CDR3 totals 15 residues. Written as DNA, the CDR3 is TGTGCCACCAGCATACTAGCGGGAGTAGCAGAGACCCAGTACTTC. Translating it yields CATSILAGVAETQYF. Variable domain in full (rest from reference TRBV15 and TRBJ2-5): DAMVIQNPRYQVTQFGKPVTLSCSQTLNHNVMYWYQQKSSQAPKLLFHYYDKDFNNEADTPDNFQSRRPNTSFCFLDIRSPGLGDTAMYLCATSILAGVAETQYFGPGTRLLVL.

This clone was seen a few times. This chain uses TRBV30 with TRBJ2-5; 10 bases fit TRBD2. The germline gives CDR1 GTSNPN, CDR2 SVGIG (reference sequence). V lost 0 bases, J lost 5 bases, and 12 bases stayed unmatched. The CDR3 consists of 17 residues. CDR3 DNA: TGTGCCTGGAGTGTACCCGCAAGCGGGAGGGGTGAGGAGACCCAGTACTTC. Protein sequence: CAWSVPASGRGEETQYF.

V and J are TRBV5-6 and TRBJ1-5; D remains ambiguous. Germline CDR1 is SGHDT and CDR2 is YYEEEE. Trimming pared 4 bases from V and 4 bases from J, leaving 9 bases between. The CDR3 extends over 13 amino acids. CDR3 sequence: CASSVYQNQPQHF. CDR3 bases: TGTGCCAGCAGCGTGTACCAAAATCAGCCCCAGCATTTT.

This chain joins TRBV6-1 and TRBJ2-7; 7 bases agree with TRBD2. Germline CDR1 reads MNHNS; CDR2 reads SASEGT. The junction had 8 bases not matched to a gene; V was cut back by 5 bases and J by 4 bases. The CDR3 runs 14 residues. The CDR3 region has the DNA TGTGCCAGCAGTCTCGACTGGGGAGGGTACGAGCAGTACTTC. Its translation: CASSLDWGGYEQYF.

V is TRBV6-1 and J is TRBJ2-3; D not certain. Looked up from germline, CDR1 is MNHNS and CDR2 is SASEGT. V gave up 5 bases and J gave up 2 bases, with 2 bases separating them. The CDR3 spans 11 residues. The CDR3 nucleotides read TGTGCCAGCAGTATCACAGATACGCAGTATTTT. Residues: CASSITDTQYF.

The gene calls are TRBV7-3 and TRBJ2-2, with a possible D match to TRBD2 (5 bases). The germline V and J ends were trimmed by 4 bases and 4 bases, with 7 bases remaining between them. This CDR3 region has 13 residues. Germline V lookup: CDR1 SGHTA, CDR2 FQGTGA. This CDR3 reads CASSSTSTGELFF. The DNA for the CDR3 is TGTGCCAGCAGCTCTACTAGCACCGGGGAGCTGTTTTTT.

The count of this clone is one. This chain links TRBV18 with TRBJ2-2; TRBD2 might be the D (6 bases). CDR3 size: 16 residues. The V and J ends lost 3 bases and 2 bases respectively, with 13 bases between them. The V gene's germline CDR1 is KGHSH and CDR2 LQKENI. The CDR3 DNA sequence: TGTGCCAGCTCACCGTCCCAGCGGGCCAACACCGGGGAGCTGTTTTTT. It encodes CASSPSQRANTGELFF.